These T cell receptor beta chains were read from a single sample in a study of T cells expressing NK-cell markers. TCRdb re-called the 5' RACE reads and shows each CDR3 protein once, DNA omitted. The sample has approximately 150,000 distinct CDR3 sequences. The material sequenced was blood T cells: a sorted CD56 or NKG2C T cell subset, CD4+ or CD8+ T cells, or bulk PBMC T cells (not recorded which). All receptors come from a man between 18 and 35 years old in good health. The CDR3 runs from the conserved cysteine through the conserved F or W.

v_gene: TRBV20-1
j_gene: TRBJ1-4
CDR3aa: CSAPPGPTNEKLFF

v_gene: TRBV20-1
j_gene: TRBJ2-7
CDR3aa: CSARTSGEAYEQYF

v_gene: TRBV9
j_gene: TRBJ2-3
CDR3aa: CASSVSRADTQYF

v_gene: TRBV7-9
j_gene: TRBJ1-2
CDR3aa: CASSDPTGIYGYTF

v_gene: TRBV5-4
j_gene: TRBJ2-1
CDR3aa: CASSPNQNSGEQFF

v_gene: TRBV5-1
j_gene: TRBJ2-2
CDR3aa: CASSWTGSNTGELFF

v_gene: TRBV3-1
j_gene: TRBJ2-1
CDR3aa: CASSQAEGPLAYNEQFF

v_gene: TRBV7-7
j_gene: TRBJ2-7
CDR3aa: CASSPRLAGVREQYF

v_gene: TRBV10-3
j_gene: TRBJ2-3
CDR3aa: CAISDLPPDTQYF

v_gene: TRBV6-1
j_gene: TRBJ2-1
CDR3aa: CASCPGLVPYNEQFF

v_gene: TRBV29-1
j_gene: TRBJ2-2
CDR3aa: CSVEGLAGVHTGELFF

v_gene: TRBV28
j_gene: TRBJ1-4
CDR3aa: CASRDGRIDGIKEKLFF

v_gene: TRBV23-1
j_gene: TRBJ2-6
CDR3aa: CASSRGPGANVLTF

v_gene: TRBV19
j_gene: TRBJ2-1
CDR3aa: CASSDVATNEQFF

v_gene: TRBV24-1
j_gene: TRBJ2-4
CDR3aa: CATPGGSGAIQYF

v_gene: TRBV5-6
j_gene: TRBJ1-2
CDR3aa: CASREGTGGRIYGYTF

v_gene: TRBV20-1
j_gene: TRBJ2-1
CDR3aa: CSAPKEWSYNEQFF

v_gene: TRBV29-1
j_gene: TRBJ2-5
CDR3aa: CSAWGKDETQYF

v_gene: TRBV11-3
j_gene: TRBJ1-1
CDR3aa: CASSSDWGPNTEAFF

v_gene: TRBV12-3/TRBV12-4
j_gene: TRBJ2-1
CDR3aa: CASSAPTSGSSYNEQFF

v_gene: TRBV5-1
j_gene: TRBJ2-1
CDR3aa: CASSAQSGYNEQFF

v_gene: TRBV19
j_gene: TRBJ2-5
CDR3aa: CATRGRTKETQYF